These 7 T cell receptor beta chains were sequenced from one sample in a study of T cell clonotyping in hematopoietic cell transplantation. Data came from immunoSEQ multiplex PCR; TCRdb stores just in-frame clones and leaves some out. The sample lists roughly 15,000 clones, 70% to 90% occurring once. Sequences were obtained from peripheral blood mononuclear cells. These receptors originate from a woman between 35 and 50 years old in good health. Some clones in this sample may be carry-over from other donors' samples.

The rearrangement uses TRBV6-1 and TRBJ1-2; 8 positions agree with TRBD1. Trimming cost V 3 bases and J 4 bases; bases outside gene matches: 10. Germline assignment: CDR1 MNHNS and CDR2 SASEGT. The CDR3 has 16 residues. CDR3 DNA sequence: TGTGCCAGCAGTGACCCGATAAGGACAGGGAGCTATGGCTACACCTTC. Translating it yields CASSDPIRTGSYGYTF.

This clone was counted between two and nine times. CDR3: CAISEGPGSGYTF. The CDR3 region has the DNA TGTGCCATCAGTGAGGGCCCAGGGTCTGGCTACACCTTC. This sequence joins TRBV10-3 and TRBJ1-2, with D maybe TRBD1 (5 bases). V was shortened by 2 bases and J by 7 bases, with 11 bases between the two germline ends. The germline V gene encodes CDR1 ENHRY and CDR2 SYGVKD. This CDR3 comprises 13 residues.

V is TRBV2 and J is TRBJ1-5, with no clear D. V was cut by 3 bases and J by 0 bases, with 21 bases left in between. From germline, CDR1 is SNHLY and CDR2 FYNNEI. This CDR3 contains 19 residues. The CDR3 region has the DNA TGTGCCAGCAGTGATACCGTGGCAGTCAGCCAGTATAGCAATCAGCCCCAGCATTTT. Protein product: CASSDTVAVSQYSNQPQHF.

The chain employs TRBV28 and TRBJ1-5; D might be TRBD1 (6 bases). The V end lost 8 bases, the J end lost 2 bases, and 19 bases lay between the germline ends. The CDR3 consists of 16 residues. The germline gives CDR1 MDHEN, CDR2 SYDVKM. For the CDR3, the DNA is TGTGCCAGCGCACCATCAGGGGTGCAAGGCAATCAGCCCCAGCATTTT. Its translation is CASAPSGVQGNQPQHF.

The chain has TRBV7-9 and TRBJ1-3; no clear D. V was cut by 1 base and J by 3 bases, with 7 bases left in between. CDR1 and CDR2 (germline): SEHNR, FQNEAQ (reference sequence). The CDR3 is 14 residues long. In nucleotides, the CDR3 is TGTGCCAGCAGCTTAGGTTGGAGTGGAAACACCATATATTTT. Translated, it gives CASSLGWSGNTIYF.

This chain joins TRBV30 and TRBJ1-1; D gene uncertain. Deletions cut 3 bases from V and 5 bases from J, with 10 bases between. CDR3 length equals 12 residues. CDR1 GTSNPN and CDR2 SVGIG come from the germline V gene (reference sequence). Here the CDR3 reads CAWSEEWTEAFF. The CDR3 nucleotides read TGTGCCTGGAGCGAAGAATGGACTGAAGCTTTCTTT.

This sequence joins TRBV7-2 and TRBJ2-7; 10 nucleotides align to TRBD1. V gave up 5 bases and J gave up 3 bases; unmatched junction bases: 7. The CDR3 is made up of 15 amino acids. Germline V gene data show CDR1 as SGHTA and CDR2 as FQGNSA. The CDR3 reads CASSLGTGAYYEQYF. The CDR3 DNA reads TGTGCCAGCAGCCTCGGGACAGGGGCGTACTACGAGCAGTACTTC.